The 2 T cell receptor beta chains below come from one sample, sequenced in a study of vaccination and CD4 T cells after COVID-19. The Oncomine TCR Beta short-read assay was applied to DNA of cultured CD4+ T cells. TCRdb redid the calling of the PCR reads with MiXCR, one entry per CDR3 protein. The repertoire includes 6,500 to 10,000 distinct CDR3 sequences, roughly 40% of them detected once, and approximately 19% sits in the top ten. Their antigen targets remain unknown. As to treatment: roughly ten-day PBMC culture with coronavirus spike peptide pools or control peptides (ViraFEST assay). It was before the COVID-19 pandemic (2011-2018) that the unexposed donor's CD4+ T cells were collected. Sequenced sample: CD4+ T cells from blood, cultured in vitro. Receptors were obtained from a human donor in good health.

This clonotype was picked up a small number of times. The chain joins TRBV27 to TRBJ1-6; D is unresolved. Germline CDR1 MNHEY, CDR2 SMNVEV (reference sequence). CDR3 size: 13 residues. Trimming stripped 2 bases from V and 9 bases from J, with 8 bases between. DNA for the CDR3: TGTGCCAGCAGTTTACCCGCGCGTTCACCCCTCCACTTT. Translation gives CASSLPARSPLHF.

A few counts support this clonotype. The CDR3 sequence: CASSLPPGQGVMWAFF. The CDR3, as DNA: TGTGCCAGCAGCTTACCGCCGGGACAGGGCGTTATGTGGGCTTTCTTT. V usage is TRBV7-8 and J usage is TRBJ1-1; 9 bases agree with TRBD1. The J segment lost 11 bases and the V segment lost 2 bases, leaving 15 bases of the junction unmatched. CDR3 length: 16 residues. CDR1 and CDR2 (germline): SGHVS, FQNEAQ.